This TCR beta chain was sequenced during a study of T cells in Graves' hyperthyroidism and ophthalmopathy (dated by TCRdb to about 2019). Background on the whole study: Peripheral blood was sampled at the time of initial diagnosis, prior to any treatment. To identify TCR V-J signatures that set the groups apart, the researchers used a discovery cohort of 100 patients, made up of around 42 with Graves' ophthalmopathy and 57 with stable Graves' hyperthyroidism. Whether ophthalmopathy could be predicted prospectively was tested in an independent validation cohort made up of 18 to 20 hyperthyroidism patients plus 17 patients who later progressed to ophthalmopathy. The 100 discovery patients were divided at random into training and test sets in a 7:3 ratio. Thyroid tissue and blood T-cell repertoires from about six Graves' hyperthyroidism patients were also compared in the study. After blood sampling, hyperthyroidism patients were treated with methimazole at a starting dose of 30 mg daily, and ophthalmopathy patients were treated with high-dose intravenous methylprednisolone. The paper describes TCR Vbeta CDR3 sequencing of 140 or so peripheral blood samples, made up of approximately 40 ophthalmopathy patients, around 73 hyperthyroidism patients and some 17 progressor patients.

Broader findings and caveats from the paper: During validation, the model predicted progression to ophthalmopathy a median of roughly six months ahead of onset, with around 71% sensitivity and more than 72% specificity. No statistical method was used to fix the sample size in advance, and group allocation was not hidden from the investigators. Ophthalmopathy was separated from stable hyperthyroidism by a 13 V-J signature model, with about 88% sensitivity and just over 81% specificity obtained in cross-validation and 80%/75% obtained in testing. Most expanded thyroid clonotypes (frequency above 0.001) were also detected in blood, a finding suggesting that blood repertoires may reflect thyroid immune responses.

Its CDR3 holds 13 amino acids, cysteine through phenylalanine. The only DNA kept is the CDR3, 39 bases in frame from the first base. V is reduced by 3 bases and J by 11 bases, leaving a spacing of 16 bases between them. The TCR beta CDR3 regions were amplified from RNA transcripts. The TCR CDR3 was subjected to a first round of RT-PCR using the HTBI primer set and the Qiagen OneStep RT-PCR kit. A second multiplex PCR round built the libraries, followed by size selection and purification. Sequencing of the libraries was done on an Illumina HiSeq2000 using paired-end 100 bp reads. Turning to the authors' computational methods: Raw data were processed with SOAPnuke, discarding reads with adapters, uncalled bases, mean Phred below 15, or no exact constant-primer or identifier match. High-quality paired reads were merged with COPE v1.2.5, and unique nucleotide sequences were defined as clonotypes. MiTCR v1.1 was used to align clonotypes to the IMGT TRBV, TRBD and TRBJ reference segments. Analysis was restricted to V-J combinations with a frequency above 0.0001, which covered 99% to 99.2% of repertoires. The TCS score was defined as F50 (clonal expansion) divided by E x V (chaos), with BLOSUM62-based TCRdist calculated between CDR3 peptides within each V-J. Welch's t-statistics and random forest reduced some 510 V-J features to 13, which were used in a naive Bayes classifier (R e1071). TCRdb reanalyzed the raw reads on its own, using fastp at Q25 for trimming and MiXCR for clone calling, and kept in-frame beta chains. Rows merge per CDR3 protein into single entries with the most common DNA and genes. The V and J calls follow TCRdb's processing rather than the paper's. The sample table records hundreds of thousands of distinct CDR3 sequences; over 15% of these occur just once. The top ten clonotypes cover approximately 4% of the sample.

As for this clonotype: Its antigen remains undetermined. Per-base quality was not reported, and no clone a single base away is much larger than it.

Stable Graves' hyperthyroidism was defined as the absence of progression to ophthalmopathy over 18 months of follow-up. Hyperthyroidism patients were newly diagnosed, had a disease duration of under 2 months, and were aged 18 to 65 years. Patients with uncontrolled infections, other autoimmune diseases, pregnancy or lactation were excluded. Diagnoses were based on clinical symptoms, serum thyroxine and TRAb, thyroid ultrasound and orbital computed tomography. PBMCs were isolated from 7.5 to 10 ml of fresh peripheral blood by Ficoll-Paque density gradient centrifugation. Total RNA was extracted using Trizol reagent, and RNA quality was assessed on an Agilent 2100 Bioanalyzer.

Sequencing was performed on blood. The origin of this receptor is a woman aged 18 to 35 with Graves' hyperthyroidism. The chain couples TRBV12-3 or TRBV12-4 to TRBJ1-2; the D gene is perhaps TRBD1, from 5 matching bases. At the DNA level, the sequence is TGTGCCAGCAGTTTGATCAGGGCCCGTGGTTACACCTTC. Translated, this is CASSLIRARGYTF.